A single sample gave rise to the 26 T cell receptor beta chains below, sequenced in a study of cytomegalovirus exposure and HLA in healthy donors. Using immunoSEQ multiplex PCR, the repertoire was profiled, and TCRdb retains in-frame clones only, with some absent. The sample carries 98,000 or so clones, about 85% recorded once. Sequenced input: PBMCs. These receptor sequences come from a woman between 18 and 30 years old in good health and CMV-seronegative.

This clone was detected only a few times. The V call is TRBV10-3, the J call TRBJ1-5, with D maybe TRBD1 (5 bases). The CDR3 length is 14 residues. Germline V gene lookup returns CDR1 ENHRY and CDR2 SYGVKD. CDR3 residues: CATAAGGSNQPQHF. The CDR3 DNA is TGTGCTACGGCAGCCGGGGGGAGCAATCAGCCCCAGCATTTT.

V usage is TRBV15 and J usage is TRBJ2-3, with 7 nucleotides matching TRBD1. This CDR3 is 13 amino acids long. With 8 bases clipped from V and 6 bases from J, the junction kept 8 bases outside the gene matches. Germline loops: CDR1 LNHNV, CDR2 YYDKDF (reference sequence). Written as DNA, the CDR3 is TGTGCCACCCGTACGACAGGGTCGGATACGCAGTATTTT. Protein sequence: CATRTTGSDTQYF. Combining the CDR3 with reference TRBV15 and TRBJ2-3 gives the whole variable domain DAMVIQNPRYQVTQFGKPVTLSCSQTLNHNVMYWYQQKSSQAPKLLFHYYDKDFNNEADTPDNFQSRRPNTSFCFLDIRSPGLGDTAMYLCATRTTGSDTQYFGPGTRLTVL.

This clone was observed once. The CDR3 nucleotides are TGCGCCAGCAGCTCCCCCGGGACTAGCGGGGTCTACGAGCAGTACTTC. It encodes CASSSPGTSGVYEQYF. The V call is TRBV5-1, the J call TRBJ2-7; 13 bases are a match to TRBD2. This CDR3 is 16 amino acids long. In germline, CDR1 is SGHRS, CDR2 YFSETQ. Trimming cost V 3 bases and J 3 bases; bases outside gene matches: 6.

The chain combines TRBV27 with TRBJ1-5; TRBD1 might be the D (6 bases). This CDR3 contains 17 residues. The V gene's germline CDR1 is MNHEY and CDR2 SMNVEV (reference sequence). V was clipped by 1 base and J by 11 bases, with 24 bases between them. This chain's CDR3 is CASSLLGSGGAASTQHF. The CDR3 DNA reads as TGTGCCAGCAGTTTATTAGGTAGTGGGGGGGCGGCATCGACCCAGCATTTT.

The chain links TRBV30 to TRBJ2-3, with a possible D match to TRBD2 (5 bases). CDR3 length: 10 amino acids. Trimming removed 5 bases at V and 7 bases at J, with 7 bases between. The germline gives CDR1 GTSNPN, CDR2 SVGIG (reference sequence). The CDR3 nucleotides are TGTGCCTGGGGGAGATATACGCAGTATTTT. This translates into CAWGRYTQYF.

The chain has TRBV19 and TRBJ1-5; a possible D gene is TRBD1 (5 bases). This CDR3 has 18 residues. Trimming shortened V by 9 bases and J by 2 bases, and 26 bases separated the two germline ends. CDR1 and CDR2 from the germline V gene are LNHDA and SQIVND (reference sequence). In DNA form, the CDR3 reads TGTGCCAGCCTACCCCCGGGCGGGGGATACTCGGGCAATCAGCCCCAGCATTTT. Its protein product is CASLPPGGGYSGNQPQHF. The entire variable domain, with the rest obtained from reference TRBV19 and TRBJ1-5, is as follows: DGGITQSPKYLFRKEGQNVTLSCEQNLNHDAMYWYRQDPGQGLRLIYYSQIVNDFQKGDIAEGYSVSREKKESFPLTVTSAQKNPTAFYLCASLPPGGGYSGNQPQHFGDGTRLSIL.

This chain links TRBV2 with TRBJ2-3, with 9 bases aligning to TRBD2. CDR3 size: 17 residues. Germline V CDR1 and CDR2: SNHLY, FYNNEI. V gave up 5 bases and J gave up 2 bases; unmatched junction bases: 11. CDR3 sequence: CASSYSSSGAVTDTQYF. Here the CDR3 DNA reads TGTGCCAGCAGTTATTCCTCTAGCGGGGCCGTCACAGATACGCAGTATTTT.

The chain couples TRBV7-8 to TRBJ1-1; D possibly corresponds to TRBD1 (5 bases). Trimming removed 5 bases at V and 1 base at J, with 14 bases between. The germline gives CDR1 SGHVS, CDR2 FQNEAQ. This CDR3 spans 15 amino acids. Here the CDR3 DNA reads TGTGCCAGCAGCCCAAACCGACAGCGGAACACTGAAGCTTTCTTT. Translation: CASSPNRQRNTEAFF.

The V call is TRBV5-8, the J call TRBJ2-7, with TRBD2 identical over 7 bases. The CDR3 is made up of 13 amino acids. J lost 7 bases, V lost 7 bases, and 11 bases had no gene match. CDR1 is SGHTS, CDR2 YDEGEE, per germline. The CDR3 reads CASGRATTMEQYF. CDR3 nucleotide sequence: TGTGCCAGCGGGAGGGCCACCACGATGGAGCAGTACTTC.

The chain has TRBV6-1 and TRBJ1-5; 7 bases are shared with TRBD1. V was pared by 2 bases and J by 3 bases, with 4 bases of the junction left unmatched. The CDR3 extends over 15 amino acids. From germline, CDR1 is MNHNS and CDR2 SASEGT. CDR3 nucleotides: TGTGCCAGCAGTGAATGGGACAGCCTCAATCAGCCCCAGCATTTT. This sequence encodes CASSEWDSLNQPQHF.

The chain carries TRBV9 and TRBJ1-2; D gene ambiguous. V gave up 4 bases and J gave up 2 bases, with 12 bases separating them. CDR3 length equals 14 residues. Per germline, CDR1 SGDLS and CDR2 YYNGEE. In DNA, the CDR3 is TGTGCCAGCAGCCCCCCCCTGAGGAACTATGGCTACACCTTC. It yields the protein CASSPPLRNYGYTF.

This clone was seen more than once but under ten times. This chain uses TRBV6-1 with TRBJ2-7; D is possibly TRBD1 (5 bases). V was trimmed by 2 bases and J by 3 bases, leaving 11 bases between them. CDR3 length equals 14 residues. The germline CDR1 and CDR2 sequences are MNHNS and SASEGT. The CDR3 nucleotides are TGTGCCAGCAGTGAATGGACAAACATCTACGAGCAGTACTTC. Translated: CASSEWTNIYEQYF.

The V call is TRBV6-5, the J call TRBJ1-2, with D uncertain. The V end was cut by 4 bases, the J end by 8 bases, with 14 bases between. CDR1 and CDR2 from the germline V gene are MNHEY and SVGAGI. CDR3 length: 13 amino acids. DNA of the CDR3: TGTGCCAGCAGTTTAGGAGGGAGAGAGGGCTACACCTTC. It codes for CASSLGGREGYTF.

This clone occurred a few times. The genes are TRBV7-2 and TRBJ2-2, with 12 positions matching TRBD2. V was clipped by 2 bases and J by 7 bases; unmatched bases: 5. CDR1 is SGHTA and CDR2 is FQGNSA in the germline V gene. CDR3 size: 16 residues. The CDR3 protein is CASSLLAGGRSGELFF. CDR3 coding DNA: TGTGCCAGCAGCTTACTAGCGGGGGGGCGTAGCGGGGAGCTGTTTTTT.

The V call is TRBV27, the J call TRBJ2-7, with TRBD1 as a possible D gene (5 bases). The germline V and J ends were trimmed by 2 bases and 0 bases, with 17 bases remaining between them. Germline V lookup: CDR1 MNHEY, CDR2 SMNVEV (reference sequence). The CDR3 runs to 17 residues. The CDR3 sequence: CASSLKPGHFSSYEQYF. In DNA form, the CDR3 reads TGTGCCAGCAGTTTAAAACCCGGACATTTTTCCTCCTACGAGCAGTACTTC.

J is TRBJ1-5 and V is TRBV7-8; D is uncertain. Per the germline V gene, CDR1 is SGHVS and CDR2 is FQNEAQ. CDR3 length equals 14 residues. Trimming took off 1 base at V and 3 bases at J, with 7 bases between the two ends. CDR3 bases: TGTGCCAGCAGCTTAGTGTCCTACAATCAGCCCCAGCATTTT. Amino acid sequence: CASSLVSYNQPQHF.

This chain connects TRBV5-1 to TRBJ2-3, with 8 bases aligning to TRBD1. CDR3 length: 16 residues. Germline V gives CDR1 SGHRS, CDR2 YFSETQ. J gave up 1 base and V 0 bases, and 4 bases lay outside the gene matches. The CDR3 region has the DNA TGCGCCAGCAGCTTGGAATCCAGGGGGCGCACAGATACGCAGTATTTT. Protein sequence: CASSLESRGRTDTQYF.

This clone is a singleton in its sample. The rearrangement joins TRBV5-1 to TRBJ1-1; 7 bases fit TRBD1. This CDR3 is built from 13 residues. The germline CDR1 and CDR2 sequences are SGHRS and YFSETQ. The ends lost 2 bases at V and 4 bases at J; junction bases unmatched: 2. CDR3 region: CASSFDRATEAFF. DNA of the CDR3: TGCGCCAGCAGCTTTGACAGGGCCACTGAAGCTTTCTTT.

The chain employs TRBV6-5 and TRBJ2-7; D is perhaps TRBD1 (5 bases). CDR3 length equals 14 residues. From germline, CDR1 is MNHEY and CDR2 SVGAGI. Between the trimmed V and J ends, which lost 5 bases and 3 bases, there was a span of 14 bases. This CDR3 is CASSGLGLGYEQYF. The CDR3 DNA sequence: TGTGCCAGCAGTGGGTTGGGGCTGGGCTACGAGCAGTACTTC.

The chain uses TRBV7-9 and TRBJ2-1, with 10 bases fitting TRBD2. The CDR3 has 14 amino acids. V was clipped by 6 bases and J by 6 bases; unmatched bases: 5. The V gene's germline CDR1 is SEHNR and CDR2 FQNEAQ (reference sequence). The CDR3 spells CASRSSGGFNEQFF. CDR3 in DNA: TGTGCCAGCAGATCTAGCGGGGGCTTCAATGAGCAGTTCTTC.

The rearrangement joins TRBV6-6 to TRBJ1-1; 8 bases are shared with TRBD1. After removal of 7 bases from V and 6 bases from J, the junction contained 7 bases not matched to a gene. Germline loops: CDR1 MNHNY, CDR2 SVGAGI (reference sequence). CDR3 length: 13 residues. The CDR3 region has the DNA TGTGCCAGCATTATCGGGACAGGCGCTGAAGCTTTCTTT. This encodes CASIIGTGAEAFF.

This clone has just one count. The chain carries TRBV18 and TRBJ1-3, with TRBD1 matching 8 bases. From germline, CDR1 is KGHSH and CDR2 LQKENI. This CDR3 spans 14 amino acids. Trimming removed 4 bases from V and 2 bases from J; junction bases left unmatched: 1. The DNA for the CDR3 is TGTGCCAGCTCACTGACAGGGGCTGGAAACACCATATATTTT. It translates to CASSLTGAGNTIYF.

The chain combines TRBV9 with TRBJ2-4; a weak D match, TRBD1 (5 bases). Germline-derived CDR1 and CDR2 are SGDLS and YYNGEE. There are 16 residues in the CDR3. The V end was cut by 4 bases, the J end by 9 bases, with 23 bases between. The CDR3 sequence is CASSPFQDTPQGIQYF. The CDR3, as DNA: TGTGCCAGCAGCCCGTTTCAAGATACGCCGCAGGGCATTCAGTACTTC.

The CDR3: CAWSVSSGGQPQHF. The CDR3 DNA follows: TGTGCCTGGAGTGTTAGTTCCGGGGGTCAGCCCCAGCATTTT. J is TRBJ1-5 and V is TRBV30; tentatively, D is TRBD1 (5 bases). Per germline, CDR1 GTSNPN and CDR2 SVGIG (reference sequence). The CDR3 extends over 14 amino acids. Trimming shortened V by 0 bases and J by 6 bases, and 12 bases separated the two germline ends.

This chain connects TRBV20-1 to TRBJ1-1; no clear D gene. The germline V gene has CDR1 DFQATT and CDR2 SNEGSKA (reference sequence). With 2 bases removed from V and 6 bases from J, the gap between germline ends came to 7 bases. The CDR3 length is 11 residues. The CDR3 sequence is CSARILSEAFF. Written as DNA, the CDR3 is TGCAGTGCTAGAATCCTCTCTGAAGCTTTCTTT.

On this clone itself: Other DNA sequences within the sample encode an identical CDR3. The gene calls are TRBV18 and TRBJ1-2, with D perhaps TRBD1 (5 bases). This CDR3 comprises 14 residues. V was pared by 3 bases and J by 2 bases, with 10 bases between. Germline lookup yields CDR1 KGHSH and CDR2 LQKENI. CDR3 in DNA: TGTGCCAGCTCACCTAGCTCAGGGAACTATGGCTACACCTTC. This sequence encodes CASSPSSGNYGYTF.